The next 32 T cell receptor beta chains were all read from a single sample in a study of T cells in Graves' hyperthyroidism and ophthalmopathy. Amplification of TCR beta CDR3 regions used RNA as the template. HTBI primers were the set used in a first-round RT-PCR of the TCR CDR3. TCRdb called the multiplex PCR reads again in MiXCR, with one record for every CDR3 protein. The sample has roughly 96,000 distinct CDR3 sequences, 51% seen once. Sequencing was performed on blood. These receptors were obtained from a woman aged 35 to 49 with Graves' hyperthyroidism.

On this clonotype itself: One junction end does not reproduce the germline sequence, and a read error may be involved. The chain has TRBV7-8 and TRBJ2-7, with 9 bases fitting TRBD2. Germline V gene sequence: CDR1 SGHVS, CDR2 FQNEAQ. The CDR3 runs to 15 residues. The CDR3 protein is CASSIGSSGTYERYF. For the CDR3, the DNA is TGTGCCAGCAGCATAGGATCTAGCGGGACTTACGAGCGGTACTTC.

As to this clonotype: A much larger clone lies a single base off, so this may be a read error. This rearrangement joins TRBV5-1 to TRBJ1-1; D perhaps matches TRBD1 (5 bases). The CDR3 sequence is 13 residues long. Germline CDR1 reads SGHRS; CDR2 reads YFSETQ. DNA for the CDR3: TGCGCCGGCAGCTTGGAGGGGTACACTGAAGCTTTCTTT. Residues: CAGSLEGYTEAFF.

This clonotype was counted at least ten times. The CDR3 is CSAAGLADDGYTF. The CDR3 nucleotides are TGCAGTGCTGCGGGCCTCGCAGATGATGGCTACACCTTC. The chain couples TRBV20-1 to TRBJ1-2; D ambiguous. CDR3 length equals 13 residues. V lost 5 bases and J 6 bases, leaving 16 bases between the germline ends. Germline-derived CDR1 and CDR2 are DFQATT and SNEGSKA (reference sequence).

The chain carries TRBV7-3 and TRBJ2-5; the match to TRBD1 covers 12 bases. CDR3 size: 19 residues. Germline V lookup: CDR1 SGHTA, CDR2 FQGTGA. Losses at the gene ends were 5 bases for V and 9 bases for J; bases not matched to a gene: 22. The DNA for the CDR3 is TGTGCCAGCAGCCTCCTCTCGGGACAGGGGGCTGAAGGCAATCAGCCCCAGTACTTC. Protein sequence: CASSLLSGQGAEGNQPQYF.

This clonotype was found many times. This rearrangement joins TRBV12-3 or TRBV12-4 to TRBJ1-2, with 9 bases identical to TRBD1. The CDR3 runs to 13 residues. J lost 8 bases, V lost 4 bases, and 5 bases had no gene match. CDR3 DNA sequence: TGTGCCAGCAGTTCGACAGGGGGTTGGGGCTACACCTTC. Residues: CASSSTGGWGYTF.

The rearrangement uses TRBV9 and TRBJ1-2; 7 bases are a match to TRBD1. The germline V gene has CDR1 SGDLS and CDR2 YYNGEE. The CDR3 covers 13 residues. After removal of 4 bases from V and 7 bases from J, the junction contained 7 bases not matched to a gene. The CDR3 coding sequence is TGTGCCAGCAGCCCTTGGGACAGACGTGGCTACACCTTC. It yields the protein CASSPWDRRGYTF.

This clonotype was observed at least ten times. The chain joins TRBV5-1 to TRBJ2-2; D gene ambiguous. Germline lookup yields CDR1 SGHRS and CDR2 YFSETQ. The germline V and J ends were trimmed by 4 bases and 5 bases, with 12 bases remaining between them. CDR3 length equals 14 residues. The CDR3 loop is CASSLTPITGELFF. The CDR3 nucleotides are TGCGCCAGCAGCCTGACACCAATTACCGGGGAGCTGTTTTTT.

The chain joins TRBV15 to TRBJ2-7, with 7 bases lining up with TRBD2. The CDR3 is made up of 14 amino acids. Trimming cost V 0 bases and J 6 bases; bases outside gene matches: 5. Per germline, CDR1 LNHNV and CDR2 YYDKDF (reference sequence). The CDR3, as DNA: TGTGCCACCAGCAGAGAAAGTGGGAGGGGCGAGCAGTACTTC. Protein product: CATSRESGRGEQYF.

The chain couples TRBV6-1 to TRBJ1-6; D gene unclear. The V and J ends lost 6 bases and 6 bases respectively, with 12 bases between them. The CDR3 is 14 residues long. Germline V gene sequence: CDR1 MNHNS, CDR2 SASEGT. This CDR3 is CASSSIGPNSPLHF. The DNA for the CDR3 is TGTGCCAGCAGCTCCATCGGACCTAATTCACCCCTCCACTTT.

Regarding this clonotype: A much larger clonotype is one base distant, so this may be a read error. The CDR3 region is CASSQGTTDYGQYF. CDR3 DNA sequence: TGTGCCAGCAGCCAAGGGACTACCGACTACGGGCAGTACTTC. The chain links TRBV4-1 to TRBJ2-7, with 7 bases identical to TRBD2. CDR1 is MGHRA and CDR2 is YSYEKL in the germline V gene. CDR3 length: 14 amino acids.

The chain combines TRBV7-2 with TRBJ1-2; D remains unclear. Deletions cut 3 bases from V and 1 base from J, with 15 bases between. This CDR3 is built from 16 residues. The V gene's germline CDR1 is SGHTA and CDR2 FQGNSA. CDR3 in DNA: TGTGCCAGCAGCTTCACAGACCGATTGTTTAACTATGGCTACACCTTC. It codes for CASSFTDRLFNYGYTF. Looking up the rest from reference TRBV7-2 and TRBJ1-2 gives the full variable domain: GAGVSQSPSNKVTEKGKDVELRCDPISGHTALYWYRQSLGQGLEFLIYFQGNSAPDKSGLPSDRFSAERTGGSVSTLTIQRTQQEDSAVYLCASSFTDRLFNYGYTFGSGTRLTVV.

The chain combines TRBV7-2 with TRBJ2-7; D is unclear. Per the germline V gene, CDR1 is SGHTA and CDR2 is FQGNSA. Trimming cost V 6 bases and J 7 bases, with 19 bases left between them. CDR3 size: 14 residues. This CDR3 is CASRFARYTGEQYF. The CDR3 DNA reads as TGTGCCAGCAGATTTGCTCGGTACACCGGGGAGCAGTACTTC.

This clonotype was found many times. The chain uses TRBV19 and TRBJ2-7, with 9 nucleotides matching TRBD2. Germline assignment: CDR1 LNHDA and CDR2 SQIVND (reference sequence). The CDR3 has 15 residues. The V segment lost 3 bases and the J segment 3 bases; nucleotides outside the gene matches: 6. The CDR3 here is CASSIGLAGSYEQYF. CDR3 in DNA: TGTGCCAGTAGTATCGGCCTAGCGGGAAGCTACGAGCAGTACTTC. Together with reference TRBV19 and TRBJ2-7, the CDR3 gives the full variable domain: DGGITQSPKYLFRKEGQNVTLSCEQNLNHDAMYWYRQDPGQGLRLIYYSQIVNDFQKGDIAEGYSVSREKKESFPLTVTSAQKNPTAFYLCASSIGLAGSYEQYFGPGTRLTVT.

This clonotype was picked up many times. V and J are TRBV4-1 and TRBJ2-5; D may correspond to TRBD1 or TRBD2 (5 bases each). V was clipped by 0 bases and J by 0 bases, with 8 bases between them. The CDR3 sequence is 15 residues long. Per germline, CDR1 MGHRA and CDR2 YSYEKL. This CDR3 is CASSQDWGYQETQYF. The CDR3 DNA reads TGCGCCAGCAGCCAAGATTGGGGGTACCAAGAGACCCAGTACTTC.

About this clonotype itself: At one of its ends the junction is not consistent with the germline gene, which may arise from a read error. The gene calls are TRBV7-9 and TRBJ2-5; no clear D. The germline V gene encodes CDR1 SEHNR and CDR2 FQNEAQ (reference sequence). CDR3 size: 15 residues. CDR3 residues: CASSLAGNSQEAQYF. CDR3 nucleotides: TGTGCCAGCAGCTTAGCAGGGAACAGTCAAGAGGCCCAGTACTTC.

The chain combines TRBV7-9 with TRBJ2-7, with D perhaps TRBD2 (6 bases). V lost 5 bases and J lost 2, with 10 bases in between. CDR1 and CDR2 (germline): SEHNR, FQNEAQ (reference sequence). The CDR3 sequence is 13 residues long. The CDR3 DNA follows: TGTGCCAGCAGCGTCCCGGGAGCCTACGAGCAGTACTTC. It is translated as CASSVPGAYEQYF.

In regard to this clonotype: A junction end diverges from the germline sequence, so it may reflect a read error. The V gene is TRBV12-3 or TRBV12-4, the J gene TRBJ1-1, with a possible D match to TRBD1 (5 bases). This CDR3 spans 14 amino acids. CDR3 in amino acids: CASGLAGGNTKAFF. The CDR3 nucleotides read TGTGCTAGTGGTTTAGCGGGGGGAAACACTAAAGCTTTCTTT.

The chain joins TRBV24-1 to TRBJ2-2; TRBD2 is a possible D gene (6 bases). CDR1 KGHDR and CDR2 SFDVKD come from the germline V gene. V was trimmed by 0 bases and J by 5 bases, leaving 18 bases between them. This CDR3 has 18 residues. The chain's CDR3 is CATSDLEGELGGTGELFF. CDR3 coding DNA: TGTGCCACCAGTGATTTGGAAGGAGAGCTAGGAGGGACCGGGGAGCTGTTTTTT.

This clonotype has ten or more counts. The gene calls are TRBV7-3 and TRBJ2-7, with D unresolved. The V end lost 2 bases, the J end lost 12 bases, and 14 bases lay between the germline ends. The CDR3 consists of 12 residues. Germline loops: CDR1 SGHTA, CDR2 FQGTGA. This chain's CDR3 is CASSLDGRLLYF. In DNA form, the CDR3 reads TGTGCCAGCAGCTTAGACGGTCGACTCTTGTACTTC.

The chain couples TRBV15 to TRBJ1-5; the D gene is possibly TRBD1 (5 bases). Trimming cost V 3 bases and J 0 bases, with 12 bases left between them. The CDR3 is 16 amino acids. Germline CDR1 is LNHNV and CDR2 is YYDKDF (reference sequence). CDR3 coding DNA: TGTGCCACCAGCAGGGACCGGGGCTATAGCAATCAGCCCCAGCATTTT. The encoded protein is CATSRDRGYSNQPQHF.

The chain couples TRBV7-2 to TRBJ2-3, with 9 bases lining up with TRBD1. Germline CDR1 and CDR2: SGHTA and FQGNSA. J lost 0 bases, V lost 5 bases, and 6 bases had no gene match. The CDR3 is 16 amino acids. DNA for the CDR3: TGTGCCAGCAGCGCGACAGGGACAGGGAGCACAGATACGCAGTATTTT. Amino acid sequence: CASSATGTGSTDTQYF.

This clonotype was detected once. The chain links TRBV2 to TRBJ2-2; weak D call: TRBD1 (6 bases). With 5 bases removed from V and 8 bases from J, the gap between germline ends came to 12 bases. CDR1 is SNHLY and CDR2 is FYNNEI in the germline V gene. The CDR3 runs to 13 residues. The CDR3 loop is CASSLGGQGELFF. The DNA of the CDR3 is TGTGCCAGCAGTTTAGGTGGACAGGGGGAGCTGTTTTTT.

The chain is built from TRBV10-3 and TRBJ2-2, with D hard to call. V dropped 2 bases and J dropped 14 bases, with 0 bases sitting between them. The CDR3 runs 8 residues. Germline CDR1 ENHRY, CDR2 SYGVKD. The CDR3: CAISELFF. DNA for the CDR3: TGTGCCATCAGTGAGCTGTTTTTT.

This chain joins TRBV7-2 and TRBJ2-5; D is uncertain. Germline CDR1 is SGHTA and CDR2 is FQGNSA. This CDR3 comprises 10 residues. V was trimmed by 4 bases and J by 7 bases, leaving 4 bases between them. The CDR3 loop is CASSSGTQYF. CDR3 in DNA: TGTGCCAGCAGCTCCGGGACCCAGTACTTC.

The chain recombines TRBV7-2 with TRBJ2-5, with a weak D call TRBD1 (6 bases). This CDR3 spans 15 amino acids. CDR1 SGHTA and CDR2 FQGNSA come from the germline V gene. V was pared by 5 bases and J by 5 bases, with 18 bases between. CDR3 coding DNA: TGTGCCAGCAGCCCTGGGGACACCGGGAAGGAGACCCAGTACTTC. It encodes CASSPGDTGKETQYF.

Ten or more counts support this clonotype. The chain combines TRBV20-1 with TRBJ2-7, with unresolved D. From germline, CDR1 is DFQATT and CDR2 SNEGSKA (reference sequence). The CDR3 is 12 residues long. Trimming shortened V by 0 bases and J by 6 bases, and 9 bases separated the two germline ends. This CDR3 reads CSARDEGPEQYF. The CDR3 DNA reads TGCAGTGCTAGAGATGAAGGGCCCGAGCAGTACTTC.

This clonotype was seen once. V is TRBV11-2 and J is TRBJ1-2, with 9 bases aligning to TRBD1. The CDR3 is made up of 16 amino acids. Germline lookup yields CDR1 SGHAT and CDR2 FQNNGV. V shed 3 bases and J 1 base; nucleotides not matched to a gene: 6. CDR3 bases: TGTGCCAGCAGCTTCATCGGGACAGGGCTTAACTATGGCTACACCTTC. Amino acids: CASSFIGTGLNYGYTF. Supplemented by reference TRBV11-2 and TRBJ1-2, the full variable domain reads EAGVAQSPRYKIIEKRQSVAFWCNPISGHATLYWYQQILGQGPKLLIQFQNNGVVDDSQLPKDRFSAERLKGVDSTLKIQPAKLEDSAVYLCASSFIGTGLNYGYTFGSGTRLTVV.

The chain combines TRBV7-9 with TRBJ1-6; 8 bases are a match to TRBD1. The junction had 2 bases not matched to a gene; V was cut back by 3 bases and J by 13 bases. Germline loops: CDR1 SEHNR, CDR2 FQNEAQ (reference sequence). The CDR3 length is 12 residues. Here the CDR3 reads CASSLGQAPLHF. Written as DNA, the CDR3 is TGTGCCAGCAGCTTGGGACAGGCCCCCCTCCACTTT. The full variable domain, rest sourced from reference TRBV7-9 and TRBJ1-6, is DTGVSQNPRHKITKRGQNVTFRCDPISEHNRLYWYRQTLGQGPEFLTYFQNEAQLEKSRLLSDRFSAERPKGSFSTLEIQRTEQGDSAMYLCASSLGQAPLHFGNGTRLTVT.

This clonotype has ten or more counts. The rearrangement links TRBV19 to TRBJ1-2; D ambiguous. Trimming took off 6 bases at V and 6 bases at J, with 17 bases between the two ends. The CDR3 is made up of 14 amino acids. Germline V CDR1 and CDR2: LNHDA, SQIVND (reference sequence). The CDR3 nucleotides are TGTGCCAGTAGCTCGCCAGGTCATAATAATGGCTACACCTTC. It translates to CASSSPGHNNGYTF.

A word on this clonotype: A much bigger clone sits one base away, suggesting this may be a read error. As the CDR3 is not closed by the conserved phenylalanine or tryptophan, this likely results from a read error. The J gene is TRBJ2-5, the V gene TRBV7-2; 10 bases are shared with TRBD2. Germline loops: CDR1 SGHTA, CDR2 FQGNSA. CDR3 length equals 16 residues. V shed 2 bases, J shed 2 bases, and the junction held 5 bases outside the gene matches. DNA of the CDR3: TGTGCCAGCAGCTTATGGATAGCGGGAGGTCAAGAGACCCAGTACCTC. Amino acids: CASSLWIAGGQETQYL.

The chain uses TRBV2 and TRBJ2-5; 13 bases match TRBD2. V trimming: 2 bases; J trimming: 6 bases; junction bases outside the gene matches: 9. The CDR3 is made up of 17 amino acids. Germline V gene data show CDR1 as SNHLY and CDR2 as FYNNEI. DNA of the CDR3: TGTGCCAGCAGTGAATCCTTAACTAGCGGGAGGGCCAAGACCCAGTACTTC. Its translation is CASSESLTSGRAKTQYF.

The chain is built from TRBV24-1 and TRBJ1-6; tentatively, D is TRBD1 (5 bases). V shed 4 bases and J shed 7 bases, with 16 bases lying between them. Germline CDR1 KGHDR, CDR2 SFDVKD. The CDR3 runs to 16 residues. CDR3 DNA: TGTGCCACCAGTGACCGACAGCCACGATACAATTCACCCCTCCACTTT. This encodes CATSDRQPRYNSPLHF.